These 15 T cell receptor beta chains originate from one sample sequenced in a study of blood T cell repertoires in COVID-19 (dated by TCRdb to 2019 to 2021). Receptors were amplified or captured by the immunoSEQ multiplex PCR assay. TCRdb provides this immuneACCESS table in a form limited to in-frame rearrangements. Some clones are lacking; in checked studies, under half of them reflect an unresolved V gene, and why the rest are absent is not known. Here the sample has about 400,000 clones; about 87% occur a single time. The ten top clones hold 3% of the sample. Material: peripheral blood. The receptors shown here come from a human donor in a cohort sampled during active COVID-19.

The gene calls are TRBV7-9 and TRBJ1-1, with TRBD1 identical over 8 bases. The CDR3 is 15 amino acids. With 4 bases clipped from V and 5 bases from J, the junction kept 9 bases outside the gene matches. Looked up from germline, CDR1 is SEHNR and CDR2 is FQNEAQ (reference sequence). In DNA form, the CDR3 reads TGTGCCAGCAGCTCTCCAGGGGGCTCAGGAACTGAAGCTTTCTTT. As protein: CASSSPGGSGTEAFF.

The rearrangement joins TRBV5-6 to TRBJ2-7; 7 nucleotides align to TRBD1. V dropped 4 bases and J dropped 1; count of bases not matched to a gene: 5. This CDR3 contains 14 residues. CDR1 is SGHDT, CDR2 YYEEEE, per germline. DNA for the CDR3: TGTGCCAGCAGCGACTACAGGGGATCCTACGAGCAGTACTTC. Protein sequence: CASSDYRGSYEQYF.

The gene calls are TRBV19 and TRBJ1-5; unclear D gene. The V end was cut by 1 base, the J end by 4 bases, with 17 bases between. Germline V CDR1 and CDR2: LNHDA, SQIVND (reference sequence). The CDR3 loop spans 17 amino acids. CDR3 DNA: TGTGCCAGTAGTATAGTCCCTCTTAGGCAGAGGAATCAGCCCCAGCATTTT. This gives the protein CASSIVPLRQRNQPQHF. The variable domain in full, completed from reference TRBV19 and TRBJ1-5, reads DGGITQSPKYLFRKEGQNVTLSCEQNLNHDAMYWYRQDPGQGLRLIYYSQIVNDFQKGDIAEGYSVSREKKESFPLTVTSAQKNPTAFYLCASSIVPLRQRNQPQHFGDGTRLSIL.

This chain connects TRBV18 to TRBJ2-7, with a tentative D call TRBD1 (6 bases). Per germline, CDR1 KGHSH and CDR2 LQKENI. This CDR3 has 14 amino acids. With 2 bases removed from V and 0 bases from J, the gap between germline ends came to 8 bases. CDR3 DNA: TGTGCCAGCTCACCAATCAGGGGCTCCTACGAGCAGTACTTC. Translation gives CASSPIRGSYEQYF. The whole variable domain, filled in from reference TRBV18 and TRBJ2-7, reads NAGVMQNPRHLVRRRGQEARLRCSPMKGHSHVYWYRQLPEEGLKFMVYLQKENIIDESGMPKERFSAEFPKEGPSILRIQQVVRGDSAAYFCASSPIRGSYEQYFGPGTRLTVT.

This clone was picked up a small number of times. Other DNA sequences in this sample translate to the same CDR3. This chain links TRBV9 with TRBJ2-3; D may be TRBD2 (5 bases). CDR1 is SGDLS, CDR2 YYNGEE, per germline. V lost 0 bases and J 6 bases, leaving 8 bases between the germline ends. This CDR3 has 13 amino acids. The CDR3 region is CASSVGERDTQYF. The CDR3 DNA reads TGTGCCAGCAGCGTAGGGGAGCGCGATACGCAGTATTTT.

The chain links TRBV2 to TRBJ2-1; 9 bases align to TRBD1. V dropped 5 bases and J dropped 2; count of bases not matched to a gene: 7. The germline V gene has CDR1 SNHLY and CDR2 FYNNEI. The CDR3 contains 16 residues. The CDR3 sequence: CASSFAGTGTYNEQFF. The CDR3 region has the DNA TGTGCCAGCAGTTTCGCCGGGACAGGGACCTACAATGAGCAGTTCTTC.

This clone was counted a few times. CDR3 amino acids: CASSTGEAEAFF. For the CDR3, the DNA is TGTGCCAGCAGCACCGGAGAGGCTGAAGCTTTCTTT. This chain uses TRBV5-4 with TRBJ1-1; D is unclear. Per the germline V gene, CDR1 is SGHNT and CDR2 is YYREEE (reference sequence). The CDR3 extends over 12 amino acids. V lost 4 bases and J lost 6, with 10 bases in between.

This clone has a single count. The chain employs TRBV19 and TRBJ1-2, with D perhaps TRBD1 (6 bases). Germline assignment: CDR1 LNHDA and CDR2 SQIVND (reference sequence). With 3 bases removed from V and 0 bases from J, the gap between germline ends came to 8 bases. This CDR3 region has 14 residues. The CDR3 sequence is CASSMTGTNYGYTF. For the CDR3, the DNA is TGTGCCAGTAGTATGACAGGAACTAACTATGGCTACACCTTC.

The chain uses TRBV5-1 and TRBJ1-4; no clear D. CDR1 is SGHRS and CDR2 is YFSETQ in the germline V gene. The CDR3 consists of 15 residues. V was trimmed by 0 bases and J by 5 bases, leaving 11 bases between them. In nucleotides, the CDR3 is TGCGCCAGCAGCTTGGGTGGGCAACCGAATGAAAAACTGTTTTTT. Translation: CASSLGGQPNEKLFF.

Only one count was recorded for this clone. The rearrangement links TRBV6-5 to TRBJ2-3; D is ambiguous. The length of the CDR3 is 15 residues. V lost 0 bases and J lost 1, with 8 bases in between. Germline V CDR1 and CDR2: MNHEY, SVGAGI. For the CDR3, the DNA is TGTGCCAGCAGTTACTCGAGGCGAGGCACAGATACGCAGTATTTT. Translated: CASSYSRRGTDTQYF.

This clone was seen a few times. This sequence joins TRBV7-3 and TRBJ2-1; 12 positions agree with TRBD2. Looked up from germline, CDR1 is SGHTA and CDR2 is FQGTGA. The length of the CDR3 is 16 residues. The ends lost 5 bases at V and 9 bases at J; junction bases unmatched: 11. The CDR3 is CASSPRTSGISSEQFF. CDR3 DNA sequence: TGTGCCAGCAGCCCTCGGACTAGCGGGATCTCTAGTGAGCAGTTCTTC.

The CDR3 bases are TGTGCCAGCAGCTCCCAGCCGGGACACCGGGCCGATACGCAGTATTTT. Translating gives CASSSQPGHRADTQYF. The gene calls are TRBV7-2 and TRBJ2-3; maybe TRBD1 (6 bases). Trimming removed 4 bases at V and 6 bases at J, with 20 bases between. There are 16 residues in the CDR3. CDR1 and CDR2 (germline): SGHTA, FQGNSA.

This chain links TRBV9 with TRBJ2-5, with no clear D. The V gene's germline CDR1 is SGDLS and CDR2 YYNGEE. The V gene lost 0 bases and the J gene lost 5 bases, with 14 bases spanning the gap. CDR3 length equals 15 residues. CDR3 DNA: TGTGCCAGCAGCGTAGCTGGAAAAGGCGGCGAGACCCAGTACTTC. This gives the protein CASSVAGKGGETQYF.

This chain joins TRBV5-4 and TRBJ2-3; 8 bases fit TRBD2. The germline CDR1 and CDR2 sequences are SGHNT and YYREEE (reference sequence). This CDR3 spans 15 amino acids. Trimming removed 2 bases from V and 4 bases from J; junction bases left unmatched: 6. The CDR3 spells CASSFERGSSDTQYF. CDR3 coding DNA: TGTGCCAGCAGCTTTGAGCGGGGGAGTTCAGATACGCAGTATTTT.

The chain employs TRBV30 and TRBJ2-7; D might be TRBD2 (5 bases). Looked up from germline, CDR1 is GTSNPN and CDR2 is SVGIG (reference sequence). The V end lost 0 bases, the J end lost 2 bases, and 5 bases lay between the germline ends. The CDR3 has 12 amino acids. The CDR3 loop is CAWSVLAYEQYF. CDR3 coding DNA: TGTGCCTGGAGTGTACTAGCCTACGAGCAGTACTTC.